This TCR beta chain stems from a study of CD8+ T cells in alopecia areata. The wider study: Skin grafts from roughly 6-12-month-old C3H/HeJ donors with spontaneous alopecia were placed on roughly 6-10-week-old female C3H/HeJ mice.

The CDR3 has 15 amino acids. The germline V gene encodes CDR1 LGHNA and CDR2 YNLKQL (reference sequence). V gave up 4 bases and J gave up 4 bases; unmatched junction bases: 3. The study sorted pooled cutaneous lymph node cells by CD4, CD8alpha, NKG2D, NKG2ACE and other markers. This clone occurred a few times. The antigen is not known. The genes and germline here are from mouse. The read terminates 4 residues ahead of where the CDR3 ends, so the germline J gene completes it. Other DNA sequences from this sample encode an identical CDR3 as well. Extracted from the samples, RNA was reverse transcribed into cDNA to serve as the sequencing template. Some clones are missing from TCRdb's copy, which holds only in-frame ones; the method was immunoSEQ multiplex PCR. Recorded here are about 270,000 clones, with no singletons, and the ten leading clones hold approximately 1.2%. Study-level findings and limits: TCR sharing was clearer in mice than between patients, perhaps partly owing to patient HLA diversity. Scalp specimens additionally yield sequences from normal skin's resident alphabeta T cells.

This sequence joins TRBV5 and TRBJ2-1; 11 nucleotides line up with TRBD2. Specimen: CD4+ T cells sorted from a lymph node. This clonotype was obtained from a C3H/HeJ mouse with alopecia areata. The strain's MHC: H2-k. The part of the CDR3 DNA that was read is TGTGCCAGCAGCCCCCGGACTGGGGGGTATGCT. Protein product: CASSPRTGGYA. The whole CDR3 is CASSPRTGGYAEQFF.